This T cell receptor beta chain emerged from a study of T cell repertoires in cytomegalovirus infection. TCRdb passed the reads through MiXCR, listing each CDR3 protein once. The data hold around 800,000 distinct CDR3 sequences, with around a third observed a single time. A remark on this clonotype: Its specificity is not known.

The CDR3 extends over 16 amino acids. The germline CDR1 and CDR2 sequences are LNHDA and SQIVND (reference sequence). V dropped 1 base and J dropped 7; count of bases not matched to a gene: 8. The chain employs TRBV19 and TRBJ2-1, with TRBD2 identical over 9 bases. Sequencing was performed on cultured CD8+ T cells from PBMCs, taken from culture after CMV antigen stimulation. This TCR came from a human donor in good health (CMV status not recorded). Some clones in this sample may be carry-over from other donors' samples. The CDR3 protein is CASSIVWRGGLNEQFF. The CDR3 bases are TGTGCCAGTAGTATAGTCTGGCGGGGGGGTCTGAATGAGCAGTTCTTC.